This T cell receptor beta chain is from a study of blood T cells in healthy people across ages. PBMCs were isolated at a quantity of at least 6 million per sample. Germline V gene data show CDR1 as LGHNA and CDR2 as YSLEER. The CDR3 runs to 17 residues. Trimming cost V 3 bases and J 5 bases, with 22 bases left between them. On this clonotype: Antigen specificity is unknown.

The use of a sample-barcoded 5' primer and a J-beta primer mix characterized a second PCR of roughly 7 to 11 cycles. TCRdb re-called the 5' RACE reads with MiXCR, one entry per CDR3 protein. The sample holds approximately 900,000 distinct CDR3 sequences, under 50% seen once. Regarding the study as a whole: Naive T cell percentage by flow cytometry tracked strongly with beta diversity. Long-lived donors exceeded aged donors in naive CD4+ cells and diversity. As age increased, TCR beta diversity per million T cells fell in a roughly linear fashion.

This clonotype was obtained from a man aged 25 to 40 in good health. Input material: blood. The rearrangement uses TRBV4-3 and TRBJ2-5; the D gene is possibly TRBD1 (7 bases). The CDR3 loop reads CASSHNSFGSRGETQYF. Written as DNA, the CDR3 is TGCGCCAGCAGCCATAACTCTTTCGGGAGCAGGGGGGAGACCCAGTACTTC.